The T cell receptor (beta chain) under discussion was sequenced for a study of blood T cell repertoires in COVID-19. Profiling relied on immunoSEQ multiplex PCR, and the TCRdb table lists in-frame clones only, not all of them. The repertoire holds 250,000 to 300,000 clones, under 90% seen once, with 2.2% in the top ten. Per germline, CDR1 SNHLY and CDR2 FYNNEI. V was clipped by 7 bases and J by 6 bases, with 22 bases between them. The CDR3 has 15 residues. This receptor was obtained from a man in his forties or fifties with acute or convalescent COVID-19. The sample taken for sequencing was peripheral blood. This rearrangement joins TRBV2 to TRBJ2-7; perhaps TRBD1 as D (6 bases). DNA of the CDR3: TGTGCCAGCATTTGGGACAACATTGCCATGGGCGAGCAGTACTTC. Residues: CASIWDNIAMGEQYF.